Following are 25 T cell receptor beta chains from one sample sequenced in a study of neurological immune-mediated disorders. TCRdb recomputed calls from the 5' RACE reads with MiXCR, one row per CDR3 protein. The sample carries tens of thousands of distinct CDR3 sequences, approximately 4% recorded once. The sequencing sample was made of PBMCs. The receptors derive from a woman between 45 and 65 years old with multiple sclerosis.

Notes on this clonotype: A much bigger clone sits one base away, suggesting this may be a read error. This sequence joins TRBV12-3 or TRBV12-4 and TRBJ2-4; D remains unclear. This CDR3 has 15 residues. DNA of the CDR3: TGTGCCAGCAGTTACCAGCAGGTAGCCAAAAAAATTCAGTACTTC. Its translation is CASSYQQVAKKIQYF.

Remarks on this clonotype: A much larger clone is a single base away; this may be a read error. The rearrangement joins TRBV6-2 or TRBV6-3 to TRBJ1-5, with TRBD1 matching 7 bases. The length of the CDR3 is 15 residues. CDR1 MNHEY and CDR2 SVGEGT come from the germline V gene. The CDR3 reads CASSYRQGWNQHQHF. DNA of the CDR3: TGTGCCAGCAGTTACAGACAGGGATGGAATCAGCACCAGCATTTT.

This clonotype was found many times. The V gene is TRBV5-1, the J gene TRBJ1-1, with D unclear. Per the germline V gene, CDR1 is SGHRS and CDR2 is YFSETQ. Trimming left V 6 bases short and J 11 bases short, with 20 bases between. The CDR3 consists of 13 residues. The CDR3 loop reads CASKEGISGEAFF. The DNA of the CDR3 is TGCGCCAGCAAGGAGGGAATATCAGGCGAGGCTTTCTTT.

This clonotype was recorded many times. The gene calls are TRBV15 and TRBJ1-2; 7 bases are shared with TRBD1. Per germline, CDR1 LNHNV and CDR2 YYDKDF (reference sequence). The trim removed 1 base at V and 5 bases at J, leaving 13 bases unmatched. The CDR3 is 17 amino acids. CDR3 nucleotides: TGTGCCACCAGCAGAGCGGGAGGGGCAGGGGGACTTTATGGCTACACCTTC. Its protein product is CATSRAGGAGGLYGYTF.

This clonotype was observed many times. V and J are TRBV24-1 and TRBJ1-2; D is perhaps TRBD1 (5 bases). This CDR3 contains 13 residues. The ends were cut back, 4 bases at V and 8 bases at J, with 13 bases in the middle. From germline, CDR1 is KGHDR and CDR2 SFDVKD. The CDR3: CATSEAAGGGYTF. For the CDR3, the DNA is TGTGCCACCAGTGAGGCGGCGGGGGGAGGCTACACCTTC.

The V call is TRBV20-1, the J call TRBJ2-3; 10 positions agree with TRBD2. Germline lookup yields CDR1 DFQATT and CDR2 SNEGSKA (reference sequence). The trim removed 0 bases at V and 7 bases at J, leaving 7 bases unmatched. The CDR3 has 15 amino acids. The CDR3 here is CSARDLAGVLYTQYF. The DNA of the CDR3 is TGCAGTGCTAGAGACCTAGCGGGGGTCTTATATACGCAGTATTTT.

This clonotype was picked up many times. The V gene is TRBV6-5, the J gene TRBJ1-5; 9 nucleotides align to TRBD1. CDR3 length equals 13 residues. The V and J ends lost 8 bases and 2 bases, in that order; junction bases with no gene match: 1. Looked up from germline, CDR1 is MNHEY and CDR2 is SVGAGI. Written as DNA, the CDR3 is TGTGCCAGCCGACAGGGGGGCAATCAGCCCCAGCATTTT. Protein: CASRQGGNQPQHF.

This clonotype has at least ten counts. J is TRBJ1-2 and V is TRBV27; D is ambiguous. The CDR3 runs to 15 residues. Germline lookup yields CDR1 MNHEY and CDR2 SMNVEV (reference sequence). With 8 bases removed from V and 4 bases from J, the gap between germline ends came to 20 bases. The CDR3 is CASHSGGAHFYGYTF. DNA of the CDR3: TGTGCCAGCCATAGTGGAGGCGCTCATTTCTATGGCTACACCTTC.

The chain uses TRBV6-2 or TRBV6-3 and TRBJ2-7; D ambiguous. There are 14 residues in the CDR3. Trimming stripped 2 bases from V and 2 bases from J, with 10 bases between. CDR1 and CDR2 from the germline V gene are MNHEY and SVGEGT. The DNA of the CDR3 is TGTGCCAGCAGTTACACCCGGTTCCCCTACGAGCAGTACTTC. Translated, it gives CASSYTRFPYEQYF.

This chain connects TRBV2 to TRBJ2-2; D is perhaps TRBD2 (5 bases). Trimming took 0 bases from V and 4 from J, leaving 12 bases between them. The CDR3 is 16 amino acids. Germline V gene sequence: CDR1 SNHLY, CDR2 FYNNEI. The CDR3 region has the DNA TGTGCCAGCAGTGAAGCGCGCAGCGGACGCACCGGGGAGCTGTTTTTT. This gives the protein CASSEARSGRTGELFF.

At least ten counts were recorded for this clonotype. The chain employs TRBV5-1 and TRBJ2-3, with 14 bases fitting TRBD2. Trimming took 4 bases from V and 0 from J; bases not matched to a gene: 4. This CDR3 has 17 amino acids. Germline assignment: CDR1 SGHRS and CDR2 YFSETQ. Written as DNA, the CDR3 is TGCGCCAGCAGCCCCGGGACTAGCGGGAGTAGCACAGATACGCAGTATTTT. As protein: CASSPGTSGSSTDTQYF.

This clonotype was picked up many times. This chain uses TRBV20-1 with TRBJ2-3; possible D gene TRBD2, 5 bases. The CDR3 extends over 13 amino acids. The germline gives CDR1 DFQATT, CDR2 SNEGSKA (reference sequence). Trimming took off 5 bases at V and 7 bases at J, with 16 bases between the two ends. The DNA of the CDR3 is TGCAGTGCTTTAGAGACTACCCCGAATACGCAGTATTTT. Its translation: CSALETTPNTQYF.

This clonotype was counted a few times. The rearrangement joins TRBV20-1 to TRBJ2-5, with 8 positions matching TRBD2. Germline-derived CDR1 and CDR2 are DFQATT and SNEGSKA (reference sequence). This CDR3 contains 13 residues. The trim removed 7 bases at V and 2 bases at J, leaving 6 bases unmatched. The CDR3 region is CSGPPGGQETQYF. In DNA form, the CDR3 reads TGCAGTGGGCCCCCGGGGGGGCAAGAGACCCAGTACTTC.

This clonotype was found many times. This chain links TRBV6-5 with TRBJ2-7; 8 bases line up with TRBD1. The CDR3 is 18 residues long. Germline values: CDR1 MNHEY, CDR2 SVGAGI. Unmatched junction bases numbered 18, after V lost 5 bases and J lost 3 bases. CDR3 amino acids: CASSLLGGQGIGNYEQYF. CDR3 nucleotide sequence: TGTGCCAGCAGTCTCCTTGGCGGACAGGGAATCGGTAACTACGAGCAGTACTTC.

This clonotype was seen at least ten times. This rearrangement joins TRBV20-1 to TRBJ2-1, with TRBD2 identical over 9 bases. There are 15 residues in the CDR3. V shed 5 bases and J 4 bases; nucleotides not matched to a gene: 9. Germline-derived CDR1 and CDR2 are DFQATT and SNEGSKA (reference sequence). The CDR3 sequence is CSAGSSGGNYNEQFF. CDR3 sequence (DNA): TGCAGTGCTGGGTCCAGCGGGGGGAATTACAATGAGCAGTTCTTC.

Many counts were recorded for this clonotype. V is TRBV7-9 and J is TRBJ1-3; no definite D call. Germline V CDR1 and CDR2: SEHNR, FQNEAQ (reference sequence). The V end was cut by 5 bases, the J end by 2 bases, with 16 bases between. The CDR3 is 16 residues long. CDR3: CASSTEKIRAGNTIYF. Here the CDR3 DNA reads TGTGCCAGCAGCACAGAAAAGATAAGGGCTGGAAACACCATATATTTT.

Points on this clonotype: It may be a read error: a sequence one base away is much more abundant. The V call is TRBV19, the J call TRBJ1-6; possible D gene TRBD1, 5 bases. The germline V gene encodes CDR1 LNHDA and CDR2 SQIVND (reference sequence). This CDR3 has 12 residues. This CDR3 is CASSWGRTPLNF. The CDR3 coding sequence is TGTGCCAGTAGTTGGGGACGGACACCCCTCAACTTT.

This clonotype was recorded a few times. This sequence joins TRBV20-1 and TRBJ1-5; D remains ambiguous. The CDR3 is 12 amino acids. CDR1 and CDR2 (germline): DFQATT, SNEGSKA (reference sequence). The V end lost 2 bases, the J end lost 4 bases, and 6 bases lay between the germline ends. The CDR3 is CSARRPNQPQHF. CDR3 coding DNA: TGCAGTGCTAGACGGCCTAATCAGCCCCAGCATTTT.

This clonotype was detected only a few times. This chain connects TRBV20-1 to TRBJ1-2, with a possible D match to TRBD1 (5 bases). Per germline, CDR1 DFQATT and CDR2 SNEGSKA (reference sequence). V was pared by 0 bases and J by 8 bases, with 13 bases between. CDR3 size: 13 residues. The CDR3 loop reads CSARDNAGKGYTF. CDR3 DNA sequence: TGCAGTGCTAGAGATAACGCAGGGAAAGGCTACACCTTC.

V usage is TRBV20-1 and J usage is TRBJ2-2, with unresolved D. Per the germline V gene, CDR1 is DFQATT and CDR2 is SNEGSKA (reference sequence). Trimming took 1 base from V and 1 from J, leaving 10 bases between them. CDR3 size: 15 residues. The CDR3 sequence: CSARAVRQNTGELFF. The CDR3 nucleotides are TGCAGTGCTAGAGCAGTGCGACAGAACACCGGGGAGCTGTTTTTT.

This clonotype showed up many times. The chain joins TRBV5-6 to TRBJ2-7; perhaps D is TRBD1 or TRBD2 (5 bases each). The V and J ends lost 4 bases and 5 bases respectively, with 13 bases between them. The germline gives CDR1 SGHDT, CDR2 YYEEEE. This CDR3 region has 13 residues. CDR3 protein: CASSHRDPDEQYF. Here the CDR3 DNA reads TGTGCCAGCAGCCACCGGGACCCTGACGAGCAGTACTTC.

This clonotype was seen ten or more times. The CDR3 loop reads CASSLYADTDTQYF. The CDR3 nucleotides are TGTGCCAGCAGTTTATATGCGGACACAGATACGCAGTATTTT. This chain joins TRBV27 and TRBJ2-3; the D is unclear. CDR3 length: 14 residues. V dropped 1 base and J dropped 2 bases, with 7 bases sitting between them. Germline V gene sequence: CDR1 MNHEY, CDR2 SMNVEV (reference sequence).

The sample holds many counts of this clonotype. The J gene is TRBJ1-6, the V gene TRBV3-1; D may be TRBD1 (5 bases). V dropped 1 base and J dropped 9 bases, with 19 bases sitting between them. The CDR3 is 17 amino acids. Germline CDR1 reads LGHDT; CDR2 reads YNNKEL (reference sequence). The CDR3 DNA is TGTGCCAGCAGCCAAGGGGTATTGGGGACCTCGGGTTCACCCCTCCACTTT. Protein product: CASSQGVLGTSGSPLHF.

This clonotype was observed many times. The chain recombines TRBV20-1 with TRBJ1-1; tentative D call: TRBD1 (6 bases). CDR1 is DFQATT and CDR2 is SNEGSKA in the germline V gene (reference sequence). V lost 8 bases to trimming and J lost 8 bases, with 15 bases between them. This CDR3 is built from 11 residues. The CDR3 nucleotides read TGCAGTCCCCCTCGCGGGGGCGAAGCTTTCTTT. Translating gives CSPPRGGEAFF.

This clonotype was recorded many times. In nucleotides, the CDR3 is TGTGCCAGCAGTTACTCACCGGGACTAGCGACAGATACGCAGTATTTT. Translation gives CASSYSPGLATDTQYF. The rearrangement uses TRBV6-5 and TRBJ2-3; 10 nucleotides agree with TRBD2. V gave up 0 bases and J gave up 3 bases; unmatched junction bases: 3. Germline V gene sequence: CDR1 MNHEY, CDR2 SVGAGI. The length of the CDR3 is 16 residues.